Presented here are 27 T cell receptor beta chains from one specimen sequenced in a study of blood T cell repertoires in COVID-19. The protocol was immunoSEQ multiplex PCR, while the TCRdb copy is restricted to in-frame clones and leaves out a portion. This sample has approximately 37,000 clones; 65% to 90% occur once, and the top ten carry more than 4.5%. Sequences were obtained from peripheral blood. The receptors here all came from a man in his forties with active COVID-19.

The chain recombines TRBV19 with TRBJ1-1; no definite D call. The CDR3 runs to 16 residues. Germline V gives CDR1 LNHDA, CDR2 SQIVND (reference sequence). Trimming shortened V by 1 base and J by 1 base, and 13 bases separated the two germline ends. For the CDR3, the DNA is TGTGCCAGTAGTATAGCGCCGATGGGCTGGAACACTGAAGCTTTCTTT. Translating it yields CASSIAPMGWNTEAFF.

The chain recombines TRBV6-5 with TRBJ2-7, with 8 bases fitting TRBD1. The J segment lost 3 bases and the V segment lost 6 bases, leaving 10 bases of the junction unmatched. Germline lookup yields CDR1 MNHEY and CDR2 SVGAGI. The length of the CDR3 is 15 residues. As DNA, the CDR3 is TGTGCCAGCAGGCCTACGGGGACAGGAGACTACGAGCAGTACTTC. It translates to CASRPTGTGDYEQYF.

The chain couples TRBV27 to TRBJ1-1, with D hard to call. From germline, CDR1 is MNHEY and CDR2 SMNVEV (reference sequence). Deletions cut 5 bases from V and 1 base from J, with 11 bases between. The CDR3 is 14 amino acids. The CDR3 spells CASSVIGKNTEAFF. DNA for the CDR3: TGTGCCAGCAGTGTAATCGGGAAGAACACTGAAGCTTTCTTT.

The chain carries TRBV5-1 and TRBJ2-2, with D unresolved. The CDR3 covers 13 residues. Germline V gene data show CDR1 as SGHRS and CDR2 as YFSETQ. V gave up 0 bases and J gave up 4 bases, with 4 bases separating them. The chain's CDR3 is CASSLAGTGELFF. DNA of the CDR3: TGCGCCAGCAGCTTGGCAGGCACCGGGGAGCTGTTTTTT. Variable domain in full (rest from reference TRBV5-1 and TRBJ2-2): KAGVTQTPRYLIKTRGQQVTLSCSPISGHRSVSWYQQTPGQGLQFLFEYFSETQRNKGNFPGRFSGRQFSNSRSEMNVSTLELGDSALYLCASSLAGTGELFFGEGSRLTVL.

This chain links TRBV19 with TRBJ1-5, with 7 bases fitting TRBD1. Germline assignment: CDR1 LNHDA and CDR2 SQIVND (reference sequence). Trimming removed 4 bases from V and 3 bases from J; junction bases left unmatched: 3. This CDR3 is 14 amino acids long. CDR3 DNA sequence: TGTGCCAGTAGTACTACAGGGGACAATCAGCCCCAGCATTTT. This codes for CASSTTGDNQPQHF. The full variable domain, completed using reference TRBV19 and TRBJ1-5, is DGGITQSPKYLFRKEGQNVTLSCEQNLNHDAMYWYRQDPGQGLRLIYYSQIVNDFQKGDIAEGYSVSREKKESFPLTVTSAQKNPTAFYLCASSTTGDNQPQHFGDGTRLSIL.

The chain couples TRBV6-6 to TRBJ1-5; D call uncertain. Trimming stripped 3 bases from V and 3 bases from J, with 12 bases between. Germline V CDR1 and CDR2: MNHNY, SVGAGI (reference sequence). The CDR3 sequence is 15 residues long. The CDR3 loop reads CASSYVRQNNQPQHF. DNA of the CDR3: TGTGCCAGCAGTTATGTGCGGCAGAACAATCAGCCCCAGCATTTT.

DNA of the CDR3: TGTGCCAGTAGTGATCCTACAGATGGCTACACCTTC. It is translated as CASSDPTDGYTF. The V gene is TRBV19, the J gene TRBJ1-2; D is unclear. V lost 5 bases, J lost 6 bases, and 10 bases lay in between. The V gene's germline CDR1 is LNHDA and CDR2 SQIVND (reference sequence). This CDR3 is built from 12 residues.

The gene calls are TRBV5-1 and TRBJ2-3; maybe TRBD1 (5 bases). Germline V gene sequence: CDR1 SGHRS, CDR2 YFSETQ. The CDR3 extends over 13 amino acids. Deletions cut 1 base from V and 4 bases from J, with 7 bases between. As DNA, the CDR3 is TGCGCCAGCAGCTTGCAAGGGGCAGATACGCAGTATTTT. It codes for CASSLQGADTQYF.

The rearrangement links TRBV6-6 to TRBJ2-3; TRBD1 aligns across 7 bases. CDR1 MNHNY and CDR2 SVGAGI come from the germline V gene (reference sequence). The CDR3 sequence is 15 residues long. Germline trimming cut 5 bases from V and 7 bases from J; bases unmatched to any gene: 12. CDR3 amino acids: CASSTRGRGINTQYF. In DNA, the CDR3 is TGTGCCAGCAGTACCCGGGGCAGGGGGATCAATACGCAGTATTTT.

The CDR3 is CASRKGAGEKLFF. In DNA form, the CDR3 reads TGTGCCAGCAGGAAAGGGGCAGGAGAAAAACTGTTTTTT. The chain links TRBV28 to TRBJ1-4; D might be TRBD1 (5 bases). CDR1 MDHEN and CDR2 SYDVKM come from the germline V gene. V lost 6 bases, J lost 8 bases, and 13 bases lay in between. This CDR3 comprises 13 residues. Filled out from reference TRBV28 and TRBJ1-4, the complete variable domain reads DVKVTQSSRYLVKRTGEKVFLECVQDMDHENMFWYRQDPGLGLRLIYFSYDVKMKEKGDIPEGYSVSREKKERFSLILESASTNQTSMYLCASRKGAGEKLFFGSGTQLSVL.

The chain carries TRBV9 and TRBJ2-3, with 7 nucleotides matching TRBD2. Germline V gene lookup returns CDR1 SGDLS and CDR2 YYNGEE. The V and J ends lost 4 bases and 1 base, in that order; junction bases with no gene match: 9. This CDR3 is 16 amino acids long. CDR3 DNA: TGTGCCAGCAGCCCTTGGGACTACCAACGCACAGATACGCAGTATTTT. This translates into CASSPWDYQRTDTQYF.

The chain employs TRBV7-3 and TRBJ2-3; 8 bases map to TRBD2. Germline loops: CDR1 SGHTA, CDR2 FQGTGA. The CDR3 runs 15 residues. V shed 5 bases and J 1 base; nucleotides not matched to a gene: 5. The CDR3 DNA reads TGTGCCAGCAGCCCTCTCGGGGGGGGCACAGATACGCAGTATTTT. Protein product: CASSPLGGGTDTQYF.

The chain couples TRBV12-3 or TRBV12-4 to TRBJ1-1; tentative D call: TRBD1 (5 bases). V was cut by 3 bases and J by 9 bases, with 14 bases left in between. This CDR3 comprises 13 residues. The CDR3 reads CASSFEDKEKAFF. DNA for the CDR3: TGTGCCAGCAGTTTCGAGGACAAGGAGAAAGCTTTCTTT.

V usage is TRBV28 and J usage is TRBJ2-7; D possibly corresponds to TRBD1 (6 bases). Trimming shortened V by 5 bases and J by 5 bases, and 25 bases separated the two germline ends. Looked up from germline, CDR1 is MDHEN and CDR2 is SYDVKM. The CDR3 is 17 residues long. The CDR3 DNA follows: TGTGCCAGCAGTCCGGGACGGCCAGGGGCTTTAAACAACGAGCAGTACTTC. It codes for CASSPGRPGALNNEQYF.

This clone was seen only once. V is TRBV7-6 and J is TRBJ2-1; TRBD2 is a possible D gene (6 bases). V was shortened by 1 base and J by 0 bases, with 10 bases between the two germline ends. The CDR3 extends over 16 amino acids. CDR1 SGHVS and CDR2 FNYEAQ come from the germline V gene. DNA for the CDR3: TGTGCCAGCAGCTTAGTGGCGGGGAGCTCCTACAATGAGCAGTTCTTC. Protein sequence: CASSLVAGSSYNEQFF.

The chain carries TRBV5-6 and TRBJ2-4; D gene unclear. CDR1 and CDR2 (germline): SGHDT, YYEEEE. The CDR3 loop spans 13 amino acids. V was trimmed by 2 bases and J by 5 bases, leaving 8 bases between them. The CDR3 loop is CASSLLLQNIQYF. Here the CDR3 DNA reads TGTGCCAGCAGCTTACTACTTCAAAACATTCAGTACTTC. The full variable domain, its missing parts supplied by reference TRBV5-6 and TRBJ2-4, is DAGVTQSPTHLIKTRGQQVTLRCSPKSGHDTVSWYQQALGQGPQFIFQYYEEEERQRGNFPDRFSGHQFPNYSSELNVNALLLGDSALYLCASSLLLQNIQYFGAGTRLSVL.

The CDR3, as DNA: TGTGCCAGCAGCCGACGCCCGGGGGCCTACAATGAGCAGTTCTTC. Protein: CASSRRPGAYNEQFF. This chain links TRBV7-3 with TRBJ2-1; perhaps TRBD2 as D (6 bases). V was pared by 5 bases and J by 2 bases, with 13 bases between. The germline V gene encodes CDR1 SGHTA and CDR2 FQGTGA. The CDR3 sequence is 15 residues long.

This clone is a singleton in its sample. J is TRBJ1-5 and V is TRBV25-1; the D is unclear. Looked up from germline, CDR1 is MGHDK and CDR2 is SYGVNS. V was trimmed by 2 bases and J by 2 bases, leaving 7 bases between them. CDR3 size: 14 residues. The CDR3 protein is CASSETFGNQPQHF. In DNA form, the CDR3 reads TGTGCCAGCAGTGAAACTTTTGGCAATCAGCCCCAGCATTTT.

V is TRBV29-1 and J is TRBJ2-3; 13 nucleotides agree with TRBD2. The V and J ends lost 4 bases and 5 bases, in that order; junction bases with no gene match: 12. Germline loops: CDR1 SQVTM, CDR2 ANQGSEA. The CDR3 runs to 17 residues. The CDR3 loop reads CSVGRPKLAGGGDTQYF. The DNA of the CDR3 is TGCAGCGTTGGTCGTCCCAAACTAGCGGGAGGGGGAGATACGCAGTATTTT.

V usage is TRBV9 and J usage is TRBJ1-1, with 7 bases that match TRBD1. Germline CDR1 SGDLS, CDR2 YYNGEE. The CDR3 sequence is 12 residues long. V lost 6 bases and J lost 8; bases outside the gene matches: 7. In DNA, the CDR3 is TGTGCCAGCACCGCGACAGGGCCGGAAGCTTTCTTT. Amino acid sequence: CASTATGPEAFF. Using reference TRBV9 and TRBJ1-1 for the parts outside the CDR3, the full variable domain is DSGVTQTPKHLITATGQRVTLRCSPRSGDLSVYWYQQSLDQGLQFLIQYYNGEERAKGNILERFSAQQFPDLHSELNLSSLELGDSALYFCASTATGPEAFFGQGTRLTVV.

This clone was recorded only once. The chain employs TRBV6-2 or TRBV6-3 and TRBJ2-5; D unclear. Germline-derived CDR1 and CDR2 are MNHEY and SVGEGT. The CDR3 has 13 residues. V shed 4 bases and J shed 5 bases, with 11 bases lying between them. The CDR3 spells CASSSKAKETQYF. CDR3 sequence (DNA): TGTGCCAGCAGTTCAAAAGCGAAGGAGACCCAGTACTTC.

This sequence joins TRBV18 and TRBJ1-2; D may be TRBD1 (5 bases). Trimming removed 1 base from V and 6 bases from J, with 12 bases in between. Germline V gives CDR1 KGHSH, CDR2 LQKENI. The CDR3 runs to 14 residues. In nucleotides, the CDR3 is TGTGCCAGCTCACCACGGCAGGGTGAGAATGGCTACACCTTC. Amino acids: CASSPRQGENGYTF.

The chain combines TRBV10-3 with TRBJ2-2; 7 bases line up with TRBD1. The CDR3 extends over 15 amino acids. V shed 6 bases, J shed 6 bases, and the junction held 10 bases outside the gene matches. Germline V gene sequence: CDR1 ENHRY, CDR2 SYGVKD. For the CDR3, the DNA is TGTGCCATCAGAAGGGACAGTCAGGGCGCCGGGGAGCTGTTTTTT. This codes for CAIRRDSQGAGELFF.

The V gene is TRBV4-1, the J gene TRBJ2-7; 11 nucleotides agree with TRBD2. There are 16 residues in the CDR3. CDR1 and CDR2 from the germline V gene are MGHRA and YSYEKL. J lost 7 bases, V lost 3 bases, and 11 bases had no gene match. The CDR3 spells CASSQRELAGVYEQYF. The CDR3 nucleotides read TGCGCCAGCAGCCAGCGCGAACTAGCGGGAGTATATGAGCAGTACTTC.

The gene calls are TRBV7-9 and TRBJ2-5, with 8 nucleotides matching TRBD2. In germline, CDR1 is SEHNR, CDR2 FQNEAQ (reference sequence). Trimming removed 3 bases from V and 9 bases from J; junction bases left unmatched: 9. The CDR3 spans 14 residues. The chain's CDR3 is CASSFGTSVWAQYF. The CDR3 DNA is TGTGCCAGCAGCTTCGGGACTAGTGTTTGGGCCCAGTACTTC.

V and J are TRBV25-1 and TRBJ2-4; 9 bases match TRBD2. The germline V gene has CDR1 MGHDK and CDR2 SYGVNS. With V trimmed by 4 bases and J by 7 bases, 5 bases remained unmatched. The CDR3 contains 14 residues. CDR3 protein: CASSGREGPNIQYF. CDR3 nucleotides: TGTGCCAGCAGTGGGCGGGAGGGCCCGAACATTCAGTACTTC.

CDR3: CASSPLGLPGDTEAFF. As DNA, the CDR3 is TGTGCCAGCAGCCCGCTCGGACTCCCCGGGGACACTGAAGCTTTCTTT. This rearrangement joins TRBV14 to TRBJ1-1, with D hard to call. Germline CDR1 reads SGHDN; CDR2 reads FVKESK. The germline V and J ends were trimmed by 4 bases and 3 bases, with 18 bases remaining between them. This CDR3 is 16 amino acids long.